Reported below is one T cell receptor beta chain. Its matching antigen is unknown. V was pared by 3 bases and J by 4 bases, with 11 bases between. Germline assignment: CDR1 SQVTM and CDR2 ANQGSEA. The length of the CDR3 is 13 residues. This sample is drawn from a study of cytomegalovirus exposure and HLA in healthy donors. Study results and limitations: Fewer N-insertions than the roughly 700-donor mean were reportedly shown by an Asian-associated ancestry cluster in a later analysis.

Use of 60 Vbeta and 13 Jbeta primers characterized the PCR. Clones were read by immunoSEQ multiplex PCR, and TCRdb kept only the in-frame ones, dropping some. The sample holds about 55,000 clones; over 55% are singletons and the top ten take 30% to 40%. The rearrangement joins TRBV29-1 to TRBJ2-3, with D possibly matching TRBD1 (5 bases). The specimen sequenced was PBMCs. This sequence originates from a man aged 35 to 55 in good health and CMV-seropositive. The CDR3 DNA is TGCAGCGTTGATGGCAGGGTCCCAGATACGCAGTATTTT. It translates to CSVDGRVPDTQYF.